Shown below are 19 T cell receptor beta chains from a single sample sequenced in a study of CD4 T cells in relation to SARS-CoV-2 and coronaviruses. Before the COVID-19 pandemic, during about 2011-2019, CD4+ T cells were taken from unexposed donors. After ten to eleven days of culture, CD4+ T cells were isolated. Antigens of these TCRs are unknown. Assay used: immunoSEQ multiplex PCR; TCRdb lists only in-frame clones, some missing. The table has about 25,000 clones, 75% to 85% seen once. Source material: CD4+ T cells from PBMCs, cultured in vitro. The receptors here all came from a human donor in good health.

In its sample, this clone was seen a few times. V and J are TRBV5-4 and TRBJ1-3; no firm D call. V lost 3 bases to trimming and J lost 6 bases, with 16 bases between them. Germline V lookup: CDR1 SGHNT, CDR2 YYREEE (reference sequence). The CDR3 runs to 15 residues. The CDR3 sequence: CASSYRGGRQNTIYF. In nucleotides, the CDR3 is TGTGCCAGCAGCTACCGGGGAGGCAGACAAAACACCATATATTTT. The full variable domain, completed using reference TRBV5-4 and TRBJ1-3, is ETGVTQSPTHLIKTRGQQVTLRCSSQSGHNTVSWYQQALGQGPQFIFQYYREEENGRGNFPPRFSGLQFPNYSSELNVNALELDDSALYLCASSYRGGRQNTIYFGEGSWLTVV.

The genes are TRBV2 and TRBJ2-2; D uncertain. This CDR3 is built from 16 residues. The V end lost 7 bases, the J end lost 0 bases, and 15 bases lay between the germline ends. Germline V CDR1 and CDR2: SNHLY, FYNNEI. CDR3 amino acids: CASMVSWYPNTGELFF. CDR3 DNA sequence: TGTGCCAGCATGGTGAGTTGGTACCCGAACACCGGGGAGCTGTTTTTT.

The rearrangement joins TRBV2 to TRBJ2-1; D unresolved. V gave up 6 bases and J gave up 0 bases, with 6 bases separating them. Germline CDR1 and CDR2: SNHLY and FYNNEI. The CDR3 is 13 residues long. The CDR3 region is CASRSGSYNEQFF. DNA for the CDR3: TGTGCCAGCAGAAGTGGCTCCTACAATGAGCAGTTCTTC.

The chain couples TRBV19 to TRBJ1-4; 10 nucleotides align to TRBD1. Per the germline V gene, CDR1 is LNHDA and CDR2 is SQIVND (reference sequence). This CDR3 is built from 14 residues. With V trimmed by 6 bases and J by 7 bases, 5 bases remained unmatched. CDR3 coding DNA: TGTGCCAGTAGGACAGGGGGCCTTAGTGAAAAACTGTTTTTT. It is translated as CASRTGGLSEKLFF.

This chain connects TRBV4-3 to TRBJ2-1, with D possibly matching TRBD1 (6 bases). V lost 3 bases and J 6 bases, leaving 12 bases between the germline ends. Germline lookup yields CDR1 LGHNA and CDR2 YSLEER. The CDR3 is 14 residues long. CDR3 loop: CASSQNRAGNEQFF. Written as DNA, the CDR3 is TGCGCCAGCAGCCAGAACAGGGCGGGCAATGAGCAGTTCTTC.

This chain joins TRBV30 and TRBJ2-1; a possible D gene is TRBD2 (5 bases). V lost 2 bases and J 0 bases, leaving 11 bases between the germline ends. The CDR3 runs 15 residues. Germline values: CDR1 GTSNPN, CDR2 SVGIG (reference sequence). CDR3 DNA sequence: TGTGCCTGGAGTAAGTTTGGGAGCTCCTACAATGAGCAGTTCTTC. It is translated as CAWSKFGSSYNEQFF.

The chain links TRBV7-2 to TRBJ1-4; weak D call: TRBD1 (5 bases). V gave up 5 bases and J gave up 3 bases, with 16 bases separating them. From germline, CDR1 is SGHTA and CDR2 FQGNSA. CDR3 length equals 16 residues. CDR3 in amino acids: CASSPRTREANEKLFF. CDR3 DNA sequence: TGTGCCAGCAGCCCGCGGACCAGGGAGGCTAATGAAAAACTGTTTTTT.

The V and J genes are TRBV19 and TRBJ2-3; TRBD2 aligns across 7 bases. The CDR3 length is 16 residues. Germline assignment: CDR1 LNHDA and CDR2 SQIVND (reference sequence). J gave up 0 bases and V 5 bases, and 8 bases lay outside the gene matches. CDR3 coding DNA: TGTGCCAGTAGTCTAACTAGCGCCGCTAGCACAGATACGCAGTATTTT. It is translated as CASSLTSAASTDTQYF.

Remarks on this clone: This sample also contains other DNA sequences that code for the same CDR3. The chain combines TRBV7-2 with TRBJ2-6; D may match TRBD1 or TRBD2 (6 bases each). CDR3 length: 17 residues. Germline CDR1 SGHTA, CDR2 FQGNSA. Trimming removed 2 bases from V and 0 bases from J, with 11 bases in between. The CDR3 DNA follows: TGTGCCAGCAGCTTAAGGGGGGCGAGCTCTGGGGCCAACGTCCTGACTTTC. Translation: CASSLRGASSGANVLTF.

V gene TRBV11-1 combines with J gene TRBJ2-5; TRBD2 matches at 11 bases. The germline CDR1 and CDR2 sequences are SGHAT and FQDESV (reference sequence). V lost 1 base and J lost 3; bases outside the gene matches: 4. This CDR3 is 16 amino acids long. As DNA, the CDR3 is TGTGCCAGCAGCTTAGGAAGACTAGCGGGGAAAGAGACCCAGTACTTC. Its protein is CASSLGRLAGKETQYF. Full variable domain (remainder filled in from reference TRBV11-1 and TRBJ2-5): EAEVAQSPRYKITEKSQAVAFWCDPISGHATLYWYRQILGQGPELLVQFQDESVVDDSQLPKDRFSAERLKGVDSTLKIQPAELGDSAMYLCASSLGRLAGKETQYFGPGTRLLVL.

The rearrangement uses TRBV12-3 or TRBV12-4 and TRBJ1-2; D is undetermined. Trimming removed 2 bases from V and 4 bases from J, with 8 bases in between. There are 13 residues in the CDR3. DNA of the CDR3: TGTGCCAGCAGTTTAAATGGGATCTATGGCTACACCTTC. Encoded protein: CASSLNGIYGYTF.

The V call is TRBV19, the J call TRBJ2-3; D not resolved. The CDR3 totals 11 residues. V was clipped by 3 bases and J by 6 bases, with 4 bases between them. Germline CDR1 is LNHDA and CDR2 is SQIVND (reference sequence). The CDR3 sequence is CASSIKDTQYF. The DNA for the CDR3 is TGTGCCAGTAGTATTAAGGATACGCAGTATTTT.

This rearrangement joins TRBV19 to TRBJ1-6, with 7 bases lining up with TRBD1. V trimming: 3 bases; J trimming: 6 bases; junction bases outside the gene matches: 5. CDR1 and CDR2 from the germline V gene are LNHDA and SQIVND (reference sequence). The CDR3 runs 15 residues. CDR3 nucleotide sequence: TGTGCCAGTAGTATTGGGGACAGACCTAATTCACCCCTCCACTTT. Its translation: CASSIGDRPNSPLHF.

This chain joins TRBV5-1 and TRBJ2-3; no clear D. Per germline, CDR1 SGHRS and CDR2 YFSETQ. Trimming took 0 bases from V and 6 from J, leaving 11 bases between them. There are 14 residues in the CDR3. The CDR3 nucleotides read TGCGCCAGCAGCTTGGACTCACCCGGGGATACGCAGTATTTT. The encoded protein is CASSLDSPGDTQYF.

The V gene is TRBV24-1, the J gene TRBJ2-2; D possibly corresponds to TRBD2 (5 bases). Trimming stripped 6 bases from V and 4 bases from J, with 8 bases between. The CDR3 is made up of 13 amino acids. The germline CDR1 and CDR2 sequences are KGHDR and SFDVKD. The chain's CDR3 is CATSPSGTGELFF. The CDR3 DNA reads as TGTGCCACCAGTCCCAGCGGCACCGGGGAGCTGTTTTTT.

This chain links TRBV3-1 (or the pseudogene TRBV3-2) with TRBJ1-2; TRBD1 agrees at 10 bases. In germline, CDR1 is LGHDT, CDR2 YNNKEL (reference sequence). V shed 4 bases and J 7 bases; nucleotides not matched to a gene: 9. This CDR3 spans 15 amino acids. CDR3 sequence: CASSLTSWTGGGYTF. CDR3 DNA sequence: TGTGCCAGCAGCCTCACCAGTTGGACAGGGGGTGGCTACACCTTC.

Only a few counts were recorded for this clone. V is TRBV9 and J is TRBJ2-1; 15 bases match TRBD2. Trimming at V came to 2 bases and at J to 7 bases, leaving 1 base not matched to a gene. The CDR3 totals 15 residues. Germline V gene data show CDR1 as SGDLS and CDR2 as YYNGEE. The CDR3 coding sequence is TGTGCCAGCAGCGTTGGACTAGCGGGAGGGAATGAGCAGTTCTTC. This gives the protein CASSVGLAGGNEQFF.

V usage is TRBV9 and J usage is TRBJ1-3, with a tentative D call TRBD1 (5 bases). V lost 3 bases to trimming and J lost 7 bases, with 11 bases between them. The germline V gene encodes CDR1 SGDLS and CDR2 YYNGEE. There are 13 residues in the CDR3. CDR3 region: CASSEPPGNTIYF. As DNA, the CDR3 is TGTGCCAGCAGCGAGCCCCCAGGGAACACCATATATTTT.

The genes are TRBV28 and TRBJ1-6; TRBD1 is a possible D gene (6 bases). The CDR3 sequence is 14 residues long. Germline V gene lookup returns CDR1 MDHEN and CDR2 SYDVKM. V was cut by 5 bases and J by 4 bases, with 9 bases left in between. The CDR3 is CASSNQGYNSPLHF. The DNA for the CDR3 is TGTGCCAGCAGTAATCAGGGGTATAATTCACCCCTCCACTTT.